This TCR beta chain appears in the sequencing data of a study of CD8+ T cells in alopecia areata. Germline V gene sequence: CDR1 GTSNPN, CDR2 SVGIG (reference sequence). V was pared by 3 bases and J by 4 bases, with 12 bases between. This CDR3 is 13 amino acids long. Individuals with alopecia areata gave both lesional scalp punch biopsies and peripheral blood for collection. Once RNA had been extracted, it was reverse transcribed into cDNA to act as the sequencing template. Produced via immunoSEQ multiplex PCR; TCRdb's table is partial and in-frame only. Of 200,000 to 250,000 clones in the sample, about 68% are singletons; the top ten hold roughly 1.2%. Regarding the study as a whole: Researchers report lesional scalp, most notably alopecia totalis/universalis, outstripped normal scalp in clonality.

As for this clone: Its antigen is currently unknown.

The chain carries TRBV30 and TRBJ1-2, with D perhaps TRBD1 (6 bases). This material consisted of CD4+ T cells sorted from blood, taken at week 0. This receptor was identified in a human donor with alopecia areata. CDR3 bases: TGTGCCTGGAGGGGCTTAGGGGGCTATGGCTACACCTTC. It translates to CAWRGLGGYGYTF. The whole variable domain, filled in from reference TRBV30 and TRBJ1-2, reads SQTIHQWPATLVQPVGSPLSLECTVEGTSNPNLYWYRQAAGRGLQLLFYSVGIGQISSEVPQNLSASRPQDRQFILSSKKLLLSDSGFYLCAWRGLGGYGYTFGSGTRLTVV.